This T cell receptor (beta chain) emerged from a study of T cells in Graves' hyperthyroidism and ophthalmopathy (dated by TCRdb to the late 2010s). Broadly, across the study: Peripheral blood was sampled at the time of initial diagnosis, prior to any treatment. A discovery cohort of approximately 100 patients, about 40 with Graves' ophthalmopathy and 55 to 60 with stable Graves' hyperthyroidism, was used to find distinguishing TCR V-J signatures. Prospective prediction of ophthalmopathy was tested in an independent validation cohort of 18 hyperthyroidism patients and 17 patients who later progressed to ophthalmopathy. The roughly 100 discovery patients were randomly split 7:3 into training and test sets. The study also compared thyroid tissue and blood T-cell repertoires from five or six Graves' hyperthyroidism patients. After sampling, hyperthyroidism patients received methimazole starting at 30 mg daily, and ophthalmopathy patients received high-dose intravenous methylprednisolone. TCR Vbeta CDR3 sequencing of around 130 peripheral blood samples (over 40 ophthalmopathy, approximately 80 hyperthyroidism and approximately 17 progressor patients) is reported in the paper.

TCR beta CDR3 regions were amplified from RNA transcripts. A first-round RT-PCR of the TCR CDR3 used the HTBI primer set with the Qiagen OneStep RT-PCR kit. Libraries were constructed in a second round of multiplex PCR, after which size selection and purification were carried out. Libraries were sequenced paired-end with 100 bp reads on an Illumina HiSeq2000. In the paper's pipeline: SOAPnuke was used to process the raw data, with reads discarded if the reads contained adapters or uncalled bases, had a mean Phred below 15, or lacked an exact constant-primer or identifier match. High-quality paired reads were merged with COPE v1.2.5, and unique nucleotide sequences were defined as clonotypes. MiTCR v1.1 was used to align clonotypes to the IMGT TRBV, TRBD and TRBJ reference segments. The analysis was restricted to V-J combinations with a frequency above 0.0001, which together covered about 99% of the repertoires. A TCS score was defined as the ratio of F50 (clonal expansion) to E x V (chaos), with BLOSUM62-based TCRdist applied between CDR3 peptides within each V-J. Welch's t-statistics and random forest reduced 500 to 550 V-J features to fewer than 15, which were used in a naive Bayes classifier (R e1071). The raw public data were reprocessed by TCRdb itself: fastp quality trimming at Q25, MiXCR clonotype calling, in-frame beta chains only. CDR3 protein duplicates are merged, each entry listing the most common genes and DNA. TCRdb, not the authors, supplied the V and J calls. A total of 300,000 to 350,000 distinct CDR3 sequences appear in this sample, around a sixth of them only once. Around 33% of the sample rests with the top ten.

The germline V gene (reference sequence) provides CDR1 SEHNR and CDR2 FQNEAQ. V lost 5 bases and J lost 5 bases; the stretch between them is 18 bases long. The CDR3, from cysteine to phenylalanine, totals 16 residues. Solely the CDR3 DNA is kept, with 48 bases framed from the first base. Findings and caveats that apply to the study as a whole: No statistical method was used to fix the sample size in advance, and group allocation was not hidden from the investigators. Most expanded thyroid clonotypes (frequency above 0.001) were also detected in blood, a finding suggesting that blood repertoires may reflect thyroid immune responses. In validation, the model predicted progression to ophthalmopathy with approximately 71% sensitivity and less than 75% specificity, a median of roughly seven months before onset. Ophthalmopathy was separated from stable hyperthyroidism by a 13 V-J signature model, with just over 85% sensitivity and 81% to 82% specificity obtained in cross-validation and 80%/75% obtained in testing.

Stable Graves' hyperthyroidism was defined as no progression to ophthalmopathy during 18 months of follow-up. Hyperthyroidism patients were newly diagnosed, had a disease duration of under 2 months, and were aged 18 to 65 years. Any patient with an uncontrolled infection, another autoimmune disease, pregnancy or lactation was excluded. Diagnoses were based on clinical symptoms, serum thyroxine and TRAb, thyroid ultrasound and orbital computed tomography. PBMCs were isolated from more than 9 ml of fresh peripheral blood by Ficoll-Paque density gradient centrifugation. Total RNA was extracted using Trizol reagent, and RNA quality was assessed on an Agilent 2100 Bioanalyzer. Worth noting for this clonotype: The antigen this receptor binds is unknown. Base qualities are not at hand, and no much larger clone is one base apart.

Recombination joined TRBV7-9 with TRBJ1-4; TRBD1 is possibly the D segment (5 matching bases). The sequenced material came from blood. This clonotype originated in a man aged 30 to 39 with Graves' hyperthyroidism. CDR3 region: CASSPSVGGANEKLFF. The DNA is as follows: TGTGCCAGCAGCCCCTCCGTGGGGGGTGCGAATGAAAAACTGTTTTTT.